This TCR beta chain was identified in a study of blood T cell repertoires in COVID-19. The overall study: From the United States, Italy and Spain came samples of acute and convalescent COVID-19. T cells, B-cell-depleted T cells, or PBMCs supplied cDNA or gDNA.

The CDR3 length is 14 residues. V was pared by 3 bases and J by 14 bases, with 17 bases between. From germline, CDR1 is LNHDA and CDR2 SQIVND (reference sequence). Source study methods: From reference gene primer amplification, estimates of nucleated cell counts were derived. Clones were sequenced by immunoSEQ multiplex PCR, and TCRdb holds only the in-frame ones, with some missing. V and J calls and clone size are given by that table; D and trimming were obtained from the DNA. The top ten clones hold roughly 4% of a sample with about 6,600 clones, around 87% of them seen once. This clone is labeled as large.

The source material was peripheral blood. The receptor comes from a man older than 75 with active COVID-19. The V gene is TRBV19, the J gene TRBJ1-6; tentatively, D is TRBD1 (6 bases). The CDR3 DNA follows: TGTGCCAGTAGTATTGGGGACAAGACGATTACCCTCCACTTT. It encodes CASSIGDKTITLHF.